A single sample gave rise to the 32 T cell receptor beta chains below, sequenced in a study of cytomegalovirus exposure and HLA in healthy donors. The primer mix had 60 Vbeta and 13 Jbeta primers. TCRdb keeps only in-frame clones here, not all; method: immunoSEQ multiplex PCR. The sample table includes about 140,000 clones. Sequenced sample: PBMCs. These receptors originate from a male donor in good health and CMV-seronegative.

V gene TRBV7-9 combines with J gene TRBJ2-7, with D unclear. Germline values: CDR1 SEHNR, CDR2 FQNEAQ (reference sequence). CDR3 length equals 14 residues. V was cut by 5 bases and J by 0 bases, with 11 bases left in between. CDR3 nucleotides: TGTGCCAGCAGCGTACAGCTACCCTCCTACGAGCAGTACTTC. Its translation: CASSVQLPSYEQYF. The full variable domain, its missing parts supplied by reference TRBV7-9 and TRBJ2-7, is DTGVSQNPRHKITKRGQNVTFRCDPISEHNRLYWYRQTLGQGPEFLTYFQNEAQLEKSRLLSDRFSAERPKGSFSTLEIQRTEQGDSAMYLCASSVQLPSYEQYFGPGTRLTVT.

V usage is TRBV19 and J usage is TRBJ1-1, with D perhaps TRBD1 (6 bases). Looked up from germline, CDR1 is LNHDA and CDR2 is SQIVND (reference sequence). The CDR3 runs to 16 residues. Trimming left V 4 bases short and J 0 bases short, with 15 bases between. CDR3 in DNA: TGTGCCAGTAGTAGCACTGGACAGAGTATGAACACTGAAGCTTTCTTT. Translation gives CASSSTGQSMNTEAFF.

The V call is TRBV7-2, the J call TRBJ2-3, with a weak D call TRBD1 (8 bases). The ends were cut back, 2 bases at V and 4 bases at J, with 13 bases in the middle. The CDR3 totals 15 residues. Germline lookup yields CDR1 SGHTA and CDR2 FQGNSA. The DNA of the CDR3 is TGTGCCAGCAGCTTAACAGGGGGGGACGCAGATACGCAGTATTTT. This gives the protein CASSLTGGDADTQYF.

The V and J genes are TRBV5-1 and TRBJ2-2; D not certain. Trimming pared 0 bases from V and 2 bases from J, leaving 11 bases between. The CDR3 length is 16 residues. CDR1 and CDR2 (germline): SGHRS, YFSETQ. CDR3 nucleotide sequence: TGCGCCAGCAGCTTGGCAGGCAACCTAAACACCGGGGAGCTGTTTTTT. Translation gives CASSLAGNLNTGELFF.

The V call is TRBV28, the J call TRBJ2-5, with TRBD1 matching over 11 bases. Unmatched junction bases numbered 5, after V lost 5 bases and J lost 3 bases. The CDR3 contains 15 residues. Germline loops: CDR1 MDHEN, CDR2 SYDVKM. In nucleotides, the CDR3 is TGTGCCAGCAGTGCTGGGACAGGGGGAAAAGAGACCCAGTACTTC. Amino acids: CASSAGTGGKETQYF. Full variable domain (missing parts from reference TRBV28 and TRBJ2-5): DVKVTQSSRYLVKRTGEKVFLECVQDMDHENMFWYRQDPGLGLRLIYFSYDVKMKEKGDIPEGYSVSREKKERFSLILESASTNQTSMYLCASSAGTGGKETQYFGPGTRLLVL.

The chain uses TRBV4-2 and TRBJ1-1, with unresolved D. The CDR3 runs to 14 residues. Germline CDR1 reads LGHNA; CDR2 reads YNFKEQ. The ends were cut back, 3 bases at V and 1 base at J, with 9 bases in the middle. CDR3 DNA sequence: TGTGCCAGCAGCCAGTCACCTACGAACACTGAAGCTTTCTTT. Translating gives CASSQSPTNTEAFF.

V gene TRBV6-5 combines with J gene TRBJ2-7, with TRBD2 matching 9 bases. The CDR3 has 14 residues. Germline V CDR1 and CDR2: MNHEY, SVGAGI. Germline trimming cut 4 bases from V and 3 bases from J; bases unmatched to any gene: 4. The CDR3 DNA reads as TGTGCCAGCAGTTGGACTAGCGTACACTACGAGCAGTACTTC. This encodes CASSWTSVHYEQYF.

This chain connects TRBV5-1 to TRBJ1-1, with D perhaps TRBD1 (5 bases). This CDR3 has 15 amino acids. Germline assignment: CDR1 SGHRS and CDR2 YFSETQ. V shed 1 base and J shed 3 bases, with 13 bases lying between them. The CDR3 here is CASSLSGPGDTEAFF. As DNA, the CDR3 is TGCGCCAGCAGCTTGTCAGGGCCGGGGGACACTGAAGCTTTCTTT.

CDR3 residues: CAWSIGSLAAEQYF. As DNA, the CDR3 is TGTGCCTGGAGTATAGGCAGCTTGGCGGCCGAGCAGTACTTC. The chain uses TRBV30 and TRBJ2-7; D is undetermined. With 2 bases removed from V and 6 bases from J, the gap between germline ends came to 17 bases. This CDR3 spans 14 amino acids. Per germline, CDR1 GTSNPN and CDR2 SVGIG (reference sequence).

The rearrangement links TRBV7-8 to TRBJ2-1, with 7 bases fitting TRBD1. This CDR3 has 15 residues. V lost 4 bases, J lost 3 bases, and 6 bases stayed unmatched. Germline V lookup: CDR1 SGHVS, CDR2 FQNEAQ. CDR3 loop: CASSYSGQIYNEQFF. CDR3 nucleotides: TGTGCCAGCAGCTACTCGGGACAGATCTACAATGAGCAGTTCTTC. Drawing the rest from reference TRBV7-8 and TRBJ2-1, the complete variable domain is GAGVSQSPRYKVAKRGQDVALRCDPISGHVSLFWYQQALGQGPEFLTYFQNEAQLDKSGLPSDRFFAERPEGSVSTLKIQRTQQEDSAVYLCASSYSGQIYNEQFFGPGTRLTVL.

This chain uses TRBV27 with TRBJ2-7, with 12 bases that match TRBD1. Trimming cost V 0 bases and J 3 bases; bases outside gene matches: 9. The CDR3 totals 18 residues. Germline V gene sequence: CDR1 MNHEY, CDR2 SMNVEV (reference sequence). CDR3 in DNA: TGTGCCAGCAGTTTATCCGGGACAGGGGGCAATCGGTTCTACGAGCAGTACTTC. Translating gives CASSLSGTGGNRFYEQYF.

The rearrangement uses TRBV5-1 and TRBJ1-6; D is unclear. The V end was cut by 0 bases, the J end by 2 bases, with 6 bases between. Germline V gene sequence: CDR1 SGHRS, CDR2 YFSETQ. This CDR3 contains 15 residues. CDR3 protein: CASSLEIAYNSPLHF. The CDR3 DNA reads TGCGCCAGCAGCTTGGAAATCGCCTATAATTCACCCCTCCACTTT. The variable domain in full, with the rest retrieved from reference TRBV5-1 and TRBJ1-6, is KAGVTQTPRYLIKTRGQQVTLSCSPISGHRSVSWYQQTPGQGLQFLFEYFSETQRNKGNFPGRFSGRQFSNSRSEMNVSTLELGDSALYLCASSLEIAYNSPLHFGNGTRLTVT.

The chain uses TRBV19 and TRBJ1-1; possible D gene TRBD1, 6 bases. Per the germline V gene, CDR1 is LNHDA and CDR2 is SQIVND (reference sequence). This CDR3 comprises 15 residues. The V end was cut by 4 bases, the J end by 3 bases, with 15 bases between. The CDR3 here is CASSSRTQGDTEAFF. The CDR3 bases are TGTGCCAGTAGTAGCCGGACACAGGGAGACACTGAAGCTTTCTTT.

This chain joins TRBV30 and TRBJ1-5, with a weak D call TRBD1 (5 bases). Trimming pared 0 bases from V and 9 bases from J, leaving 15 bases between. The CDR3 loop spans 14 amino acids. CDR1 is GTSNPN, CDR2 SVGIG, per germline (reference sequence). This chain's CDR3 is CAWSVRGRLRPQHF. The CDR3 bases are TGTGCCTGGAGTGTTAGGGGCCGCCTGCGGCCCCAGCATTTT.

The V and J genes are TRBV30 and TRBJ2-1; a possible D gene is TRBD1 (6 bases). The CDR3 sequence is 13 residues long. Germline-derived CDR1 and CDR2 are GTSNPN and SVGIG (reference sequence). The V and J ends lost 1 base and 9 bases respectively, with 13 bases between them. This CDR3 reads CAWSEALGGEQFF. Written as DNA, the CDR3 is TGTGCCTGGAGTGAAGCACTAGGGGGTGAGCAGTTCTTC.

The chain is built from TRBV29-1 and TRBJ2-7; the D gene is possibly TRBD2 (5 bases). The CDR3 is 13 residues long. V shed 6 bases and J shed 1 base, with 13 bases lying between them. Germline assignment: CDR1 SQVTM and CDR2 ANQGSEA. The CDR3 DNA reads TGCAGCGTCGACCCGACGGGGTCCTACGAGCAGTACTTC. This codes for CSVDPTGSYEQYF.

The chain is built from TRBV6-4 and TRBJ2-5, with D hard to call. This CDR3 has 13 residues. CDR1 and CDR2 from the germline V gene are MRHNA and SNTAGT. Between the trimmed V and J ends, which lost 11 bases and 5 bases, there was a span of 18 bases. The CDR3 DNA is TGTGCCGAGGTAGGCGATAAGGTGGAGACCCAGTACTTC. The encoded protein is CAEVGDKVETQYF.

The V call is TRBV25-1, the J call TRBJ2-1, with 11 bases matching TRBD2. Unmatched junction bases numbered 1, after V lost 4 bases and J lost 2 bases. This CDR3 spans 15 amino acids. The V gene's germline CDR1 is MGHDK and CDR2 SYGVNS. CDR3 nucleotide sequence: TGTGCCAGCAGTGTAGCGGGAGGGCCCTACAATGAGCAGTTCTTC. Residues: CASSVAGGPYNEQFF.

V and J are TRBV4-3 and TRBJ2-7, with 10 nucleotides matching TRBD1. The CDR3 extends over 20 amino acids. Unmatched junction bases numbered 18, after V lost 0 bases and J lost 4 bases. Germline-derived CDR1 and CDR2 are LGHNA and YSLEER. CDR3 in DNA: TGCGCCAGCAGCCAAGATAGTAGCTTGGGTCGACAGGGGGCGCGGTACGAGCAGTACTTC. Translation gives CASSQDSSLGRQGARYEQYF.

The CDR3 protein is CASSLRGSEGATNEKLFF. CDR3 DNA: TGTGCCAGCAGCTTAAGGGGTTCGGAGGGCGCAACTAATGAAAAACTGTTTTTT. The chain is built from TRBV5-6 and TRBJ1-4; the D gene is possibly TRBD1 (5 bases). The CDR3 contains 18 residues. The germline V gene encodes CDR1 SGHDT and CDR2 YYEEEE. V lost 2 bases and J 0 bases, leaving 17 bases between the germline ends.

The rearrangement links TRBV4-2 to TRBJ2-1; TRBD2 matches 10 bases. This CDR3 is 17 amino acids long. Germline V CDR1 and CDR2: LGHNA, YNFKEQ. V shed 1 base and J 3 bases; nucleotides not matched to a gene: 6. The CDR3 region is CASSQVSSGSIYNEQFF. In nucleotides, the CDR3 is TGTGCCAGCAGCCAAGTTTCTAGCGGGAGTATCTACAATGAGCAGTTCTTC.

This chain connects TRBV30 to TRBJ1-1; 7 nucleotides match TRBD1. Germline loops: CDR1 GTSNPN, CDR2 SVGIG (reference sequence). The trim removed 2 bases at V and 1 base at J, leaving 10 bases unmatched. This CDR3 has 16 amino acids. DNA for the CDR3: TGTGCCTGGAGTTTTCTGCCAGGGGGACGGAACACTGAAGCTTTCTTT. Amino acids: CAWSFLPGGRNTEAFF.

The chain joins TRBV7-7 to TRBJ2-7; D might be TRBD2 (7 bases). Germline lookup yields CDR1 SSHAT and CDR2 FNYEAQ (reference sequence). Trimming cost V 6 bases and J 2 bases, with 17 bases left between them. The CDR3 contains 15 residues. The CDR3 nucleotides are TGTGCCAGCAGTCTAAGGGAGGGGGGAGCCTACGAGCAGTACTTC. Encoded protein: CASSLREGGAYEQYF.

CDR3: CASSLDNTEQYF. The CDR3, as DNA: TGTGCCAGCAGCTTAGATAACACCGAGCAGTACTTC. This chain uses TRBV11-3 with TRBJ2-7, with unresolved D. V was pared by 0 bases and J by 6 bases, with 6 bases between. The CDR3 runs to 12 residues. CDR1 is SGHNT, CDR2 YENEEA, per germline.

V and J are TRBV27 and TRBJ1-2, with D perhaps TRBD1 (5 bases). Germline V CDR1 and CDR2: MNHEY, SMNVEV (reference sequence). Trimming pared 0 bases from V and 7 bases from J, leaving 12 bases between. The CDR3 runs to 14 residues. The CDR3 is CASSLSGGNPGYTF. The CDR3 bases are TGTGCCAGCAGTTTATCCGGGGGGAACCCTGGCTACACCTTC.

The chain joins TRBV11-2 to TRBJ1-2; possibly TRBD1 for D (5 bases). Germline CDR1 reads SGHAT; CDR2 reads FQNNGV. The CDR3 sequence is 14 residues long. V shed 7 bases and J shed 2 bases, with 14 bases lying between them. The CDR3 region is CASTSDGGNYGYTF. The DNA of the CDR3 is TGTGCCAGCACCTCTGACGGGGGGAACTATGGCTACACCTTC. Full variable domain (missing parts from reference TRBV11-2 and TRBJ1-2): EAGVAQSPRYKIIEKRQSVAFWCNPISGHATLYWYQQILGQGPKLLIQFQNNGVVDDSQLPKDRFSAERLKGVDSTLKIQPAKLEDSAVYLCASTSDGGNYGYTFGSGTRLTVV.

This chain connects TRBV4-2 to TRBJ1-4, with TRBD1 as a possible D gene (5 bases). Germline values: CDR1 LGHNA, CDR2 YNFKEQ. The CDR3 covers 12 residues. The V gene lost 4 bases and the J gene lost 8 bases, with 8 bases spanning the gap. The CDR3 DNA sequence: TGTGCCAGCAGCCCGACAGAGGAAAAACTGTTTTTT. Translating it yields CASSPTEEKLFF.

This chain uses TRBV4-2 with TRBJ2-7; TRBD1 matches at 10 bases. CDR1 LGHNA and CDR2 YNFKEQ come from the germline V gene. The CDR3 is made up of 18 amino acids. V shed 1 base, J shed 2 bases, and the junction held 11 bases outside the gene matches. CDR3 residues: CASSQAGQGVDKTYEQYF. In nucleotides, the CDR3 is TGTGCCAGCAGCCAAGCCGGACAGGGGGTGGATAAAACCTACGAGCAGTACTTC.

The chain is built from TRBV28 and TRBJ2-5; maybe TRBD1 (5 bases). V lost 3 bases to trimming and J lost 4 bases, with 15 bases between them. The CDR3 is 15 residues long. From germline, CDR1 is MDHEN and CDR2 SYDVKM. The DNA for the CDR3 is TGTGCCAGCAGTTTTTTGCAGGGCCCTCGAGAGACCCAGTACTTC. Translating gives CASSFLQGPRETQYF.

J is TRBJ1-2 and V is TRBV20-1; D is unclear. Germline V gives CDR1 DFQATT, CDR2 SNEGSKA (reference sequence). Trimming shortened V by 0 bases and J by 8 bases, and 7 bases separated the two germline ends. The CDR3 spans 11 residues. The CDR3 spells CSAREPRGYTF. CDR3 in DNA: TGCAGTGCTAGAGAGCCTAGGGGCTACACCTTC.

For the CDR3, the DNA is TGTGCCAGCAGCGTAGTTGTGACAGGGGTCCCCCTCGGGGGCTACACCTTC. This codes for CASSVVVTGVPLGGYTF. This sequence joins TRBV9 and TRBJ1-2; 8 bases align to TRBD1. From germline, CDR1 is SGDLS and CDR2 YYNGEE. Trimming at V came to 0 bases and at J to 8 bases, leaving 15 bases not matched to a gene. This CDR3 is 17 amino acids long.

This chain connects TRBV28 to TRBJ1-4; TRBD1 matches 8 bases. The germline gives CDR1 MDHEN, CDR2 SYDVKM. This CDR3 has 14 residues. After removal of 4 bases from V and 4 bases from J, the junction contained 2 bases not matched to a gene. CDR3 loop: CASSWGQVNEKLFF. The DNA of the CDR3 is TGTGCCAGCAGTTGGGGACAGGTTAATGAAAAACTGTTTTTT.